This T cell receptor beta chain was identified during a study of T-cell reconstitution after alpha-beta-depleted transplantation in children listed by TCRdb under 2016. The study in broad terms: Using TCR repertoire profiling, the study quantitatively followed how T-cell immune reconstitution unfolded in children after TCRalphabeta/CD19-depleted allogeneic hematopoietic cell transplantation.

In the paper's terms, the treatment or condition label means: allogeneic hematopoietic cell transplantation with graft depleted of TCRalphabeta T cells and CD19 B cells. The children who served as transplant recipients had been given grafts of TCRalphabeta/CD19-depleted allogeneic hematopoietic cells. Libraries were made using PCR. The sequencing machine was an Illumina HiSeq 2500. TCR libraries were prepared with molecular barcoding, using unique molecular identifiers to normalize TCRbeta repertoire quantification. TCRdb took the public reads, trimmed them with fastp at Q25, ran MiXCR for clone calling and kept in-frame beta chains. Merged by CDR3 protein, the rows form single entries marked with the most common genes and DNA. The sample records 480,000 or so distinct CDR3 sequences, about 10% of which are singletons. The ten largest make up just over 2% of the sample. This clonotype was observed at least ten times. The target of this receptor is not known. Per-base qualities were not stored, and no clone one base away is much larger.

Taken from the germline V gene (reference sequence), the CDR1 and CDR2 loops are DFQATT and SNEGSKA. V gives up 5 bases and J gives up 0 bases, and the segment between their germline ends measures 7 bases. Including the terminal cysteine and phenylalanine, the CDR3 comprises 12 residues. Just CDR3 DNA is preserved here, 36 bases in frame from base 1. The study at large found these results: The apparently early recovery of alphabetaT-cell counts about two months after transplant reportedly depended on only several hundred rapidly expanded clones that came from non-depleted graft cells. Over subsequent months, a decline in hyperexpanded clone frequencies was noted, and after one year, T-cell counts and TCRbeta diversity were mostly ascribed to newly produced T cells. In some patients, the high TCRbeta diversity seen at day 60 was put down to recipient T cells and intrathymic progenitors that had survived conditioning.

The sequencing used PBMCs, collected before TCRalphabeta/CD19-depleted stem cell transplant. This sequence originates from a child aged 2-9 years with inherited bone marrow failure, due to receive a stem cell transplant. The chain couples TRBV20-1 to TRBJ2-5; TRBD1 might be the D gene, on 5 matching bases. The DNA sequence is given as TGCAGTGCTCGACAGAACCAAGAGACCCAGTACTTC. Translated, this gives CSARQNQETQYF.